Below are 22 T cell receptor beta chains sequenced from a single sample in a study of shared clonotypes between healthy human individuals. Profiling relied on immunoSEQ multiplex PCR, and the TCRdb table lists in-frame clones only, not all of them. The sample contains roughly 1,500,000 clones, roughly 98.5% of which appear only once. Sequenced sample: naive CD4+ T cells sorted from blood. The subset was: CD45RA+ positively selected. Source of these receptors: a young man in good health.

This clone came up once. The chain carries TRBV6-9 and TRBJ2-1; tentative D call: TRBD2 (5 bases). V was clipped by 6 bases and J by 9 bases, with 12 bases between them. CDR1 and CDR2 from the germline V gene are MNHGY and SVAAGI. The CDR3 sequence is 12 residues long. CDR3 in DNA: TGTGCCAGCAGCCACCCGAGGGTTGAGCAGTTCTTC. Translating it yields CASSHPRVEQFF.

The genes are TRBV5-1 and TRBJ1-1, with D perhaps TRBD1 (5 bases). CDR1 is SGHRS, CDR2 YFSETQ, per germline. V gave up 7 bases and J gave up 2 bases, with 12 bases separating them. This CDR3 is built from 13 residues. The CDR3, as DNA: TGCGCCAGCTCCAGGGAAACTAACACTGAAGCTTTCTTT. Translated: CASSRETNTEAFF.

The chain employs TRBV27 and TRBJ2-5, with 9 bases lining up with TRBD1. CDR1 and CDR2 from the germline V gene are MNHEY and SMNVEV (reference sequence). This CDR3 comprises 16 residues. V lost 3 bases and J lost 3; bases outside the gene matches: 8. The CDR3 DNA sequence: TGTGCCAGCAGTTTTATCGGGACAGGGTTGAAAGAGACCCAGTACTTC. It encodes CASSFIGTGLKETQYF.

The chain is built from TRBV23-1 and TRBJ2-7; D uncertain. TRBV23-1 is treated as an ORF (open reading frame) with a function not yet certain. The CDR3 spans 15 residues. V was cut by 0 bases and J by 7 bases, with 16 bases left in between. CDR3 residues: CASSQSPAGRHEQYF. CDR3 bases: TGCGCCAGCAGTCAATCGCCGGCCGGCCGCCATGAGCAGTACTTC.

The chain employs TRBV6-1 and TRBJ1-3, with D uncertain. The CDR3 runs to 14 residues. The V end was cut by 5 bases, the J end by 4 bases, with 12 bases between. Germline lookup yields CDR1 MNHNS and CDR2 SASEGT. The CDR3: CASSLWRSGNTIYF. DNA for the CDR3: TGTGCCAGCAGTCTCTGGCGTTCCGGAAACACCATATATTTT.

This clone was counted once. V is TRBV5-7 and J is TRBJ2-3; D is undetermined. TRBV5-7 is designated an ORF whose function remains uncertain. CDR3 length: 15 amino acids. Trimming removed 6 bases from V and 4 bases from J, with 18 bases in between. CDR3 in amino acids: CASTPPRWLSDTQYF. In DNA, the CDR3 is TGTGCCAGCACACCCCCTAGGTGGCTCTCAGATACGCAGTATTTT.

The chain has TRBV14 and TRBJ2-1; TRBD2 aligns across 10 bases. CDR3 length: 15 amino acids. Losses at the gene ends were 4 bases for V and 6 bases for J; bases not matched to a gene: 6. The germline V gene encodes CDR1 SGHDN and CDR2 FVKESK. The CDR3 region has the DNA TGTGCCAGCAGCCCAGCTAGCGGGAGCCGCAATGAGCAGTTCTTC. This translates into CASSPASGSRNEQFF.

The chain recombines TRBV15 with TRBJ2-7, with D perhaps matching TRBD1 (6 bases). Looked up from germline, CDR1 is LNHNV and CDR2 is YYDKDF (reference sequence). This CDR3 has 14 residues. Deletions cut 0 bases from V and 4 bases from J, with 10 bases between. The CDR3 spells CATSRDTGRYEQYF. The CDR3 DNA reads TGTGCCACCAGCAGAGATACAGGGAGATACGAGCAGTACTTC. Complete variable domain (other parts from reference TRBV15 and TRBJ2-7): DAMVIQNPRYQVTQFGKPVTLSCSQTLNHNVMYWYQQKSSQAPKLLFHYYDKDFNNEADTPDNFQSRRPNTSFCFLDIRSPGLGDTAMYLCATSRDTGRYEQYFGPGTRLTVT.

This chain uses TRBV7-9 with TRBJ2-2, with 7 bases lining up with TRBD1. This CDR3 has 16 amino acids. The germline gives CDR1 SEHNR, CDR2 FQNEAQ (reference sequence). Trimming took 1 base from V and 3 from J; bases not matched to a gene: 5. The CDR3 sequence is CASSLGQGRDTGELFF. CDR3 DNA: TGTGCCAGCAGCTTAGGACAGGGCAGGGACACCGGGGAGCTGTTTTTT.

The chain has TRBV7-2 and TRBJ2-7; 7 bases line up with TRBD1. This CDR3 spans 16 amino acids. From germline, CDR1 is SGHTA and CDR2 FQGNSA. Trimming removed 1 base from V and 4 bases from J; junction bases left unmatched: 10. CDR3 in DNA: TGTGCCAGCAGCTTAGGCCTCGGGACAGAAACTTACGAGCAGTACTTC. It codes for CASSLGLGTETYEQYF.

This chain joins TRBV5-1 and TRBJ2-1; 13 positions agree with TRBD2. V lost 8 bases to trimming and J lost 9 bases; unmatched junction nucleotides: 8. Per germline, CDR1 SGHRS and CDR2 YFSETQ. The CDR3 sequence is 14 residues long. CDR3 residues: CASRGTSGMGEQFF. CDR3 in DNA: TGCGCCAGTCGAGGGACTAGCGGGATGGGTGAGCAGTTCTTC.

The gene calls are TRBV2 and TRBJ1-4; D is possibly TRBD1 (6 bases). The CDR3 has 15 amino acids. V lost 6 bases, J lost 7 bases, and 18 bases lay in between. Germline CDR1 reads SNHLY; CDR2 reads FYNNEI. The CDR3 spells CASSLKQGRTEKLFF. CDR3 sequence (DNA): TGTGCCAGCAGCCTGAAACAGGGTAGGACTGAAAAACTGTTTTTT.

V usage is TRBV5-6 and J usage is TRBJ1-4; 8 nucleotides match TRBD1. The V gene end was trimmed by 4 bases and the J gene end by 8 bases; junction bases not matched to a gene: 4. This CDR3 contains 13 residues. CDR1 SGHDT and CDR2 YYEEEE come from the germline V gene. The CDR3 loop reads CASSLQGVEKLFF. The CDR3 DNA sequence: TGTGCCAGCAGCCTACAGGGGGTGGAAAAACTGTTTTTT.

V gene TRBV18 combines with J gene TRBJ1-5, with D tentatively TRBD1 (5 bases). The CDR3 totals 16 residues. Germline V gene sequence: CDR1 KGHSH, CDR2 LQKENI. The V end lost 1 base, the J end lost 2 bases, and 12 bases lay between the germline ends. DNA for the CDR3: TGTGCCAGCTCACCACGGGGGACGGACGGCAATCAGCCCCAGCATTTT. As protein: CASSPRGTDGNQPQHF. Together with reference TRBV18 and TRBJ1-5, the CDR3 gives the full variable domain: NAGVMQNPRHLVRRRGQEARLRCSPMKGHSHVYWYRQLPEEGLKFMVYLQKENIIDESGMPKERFSAEFPKEGPSILRIQQVVRGDSAAYFCASSPRGTDGNQPQHFGDGTRLSIL.

The chain joins TRBV21-1 to TRBJ2-3; the table assigns TRBD2, which was not confirmed against the DNA. TRBV21-1 is an annotated pseudogene. This CDR3 is 19 amino acids long. The CDR3 is CASSKPQGSGSIRTDTQYF. The CDR3, as DNA: TGTGCCAGCAGCAAACCTCAGGGGAGCGGGAGCATACGCACAGATACGCAGTATTTT.

In its sample, this clone was seen once. The V gene is TRBV4-1, the J gene TRBJ2-5; 9 bases are a match to TRBD2. CDR1 is MGHRA, CDR2 YSYEKL, per germline. The CDR3 covers 17 residues. Trimming removed 0 bases from V and 5 bases from J; junction bases left unmatched: 10. CDR3 loop: CASSQDRVAGGLETQYF. The CDR3 DNA follows: TGCGCCAGCAGCCAAGATCGGGTGGCGGGAGGGCTGGAGACCCAGTACTTC.

The CDR3 DNA reads as TGCGCCAGCAGGTCCAGGGGCAACACTGAAGCTTTCTTT. Amino acids: CASRSRGNTEAFF. V and J are TRBV5-1 and TRBJ1-1; D perhaps matches TRBD1 (6 bases). CDR3 size: 13 residues. V shed 5 bases and J shed 2 bases, with 10 bases lying between them. Germline V gene data show CDR1 as SGHRS and CDR2 as YFSETQ.

The chain recombines TRBV5-1 with TRBJ2-5; TRBD2 agrees at 13 bases. V shed 0 bases, J shed 2 bases, and the junction held 10 bases outside the gene matches. This CDR3 is built from 19 residues. In germline, CDR1 is SGHRS, CDR2 YFSETQ. The DNA of the CDR3 is TGCGCCAGCAGCTTGGGGGGACTAGCGGGACCAACGAGGCAAGAGACCCAGTACTTC. Protein: CASSLGGLAGPTRQETQYF.

This chain links TRBV30 with TRBJ1-4, with D tentatively TRBD1 (5 bases). The CDR3 is 15 amino acids. Germline CDR1 is GTSNPN and CDR2 is SVGIG (reference sequence). The V end was cut by 3 bases, the J end by 7 bases, with 18 bases between. Written as DNA, the CDR3 is TGTGCCTGGAGAAAGGGGCCGCCCCTCAGTGAAAAACTGTTTTTT. Translated, it gives CAWRKGPPLSEKLFF.

The chain carries TRBV18 and TRBJ2-7; a weak D match, TRBD1 (6 bases). CDR1 is KGHSH and CDR2 is LQKENI in the germline V gene. There are 15 residues in the CDR3. V shed 5 bases and J shed 5 bases, with 19 bases lying between them. CDR3 bases: TGTGCCAGCTCAGTTATTAACAGGGAATCCCACGAGCAGTACTTC. Protein: CASSVINRESHEQYF.

The V call is TRBV12-5, the J call TRBJ2-1, with 9 nucleotides matching TRBD1. This CDR3 spans 15 amino acids. Looked up from germline, CDR1 is LGHNT and CDR2 is FRNRAP. V dropped 7 bases and J dropped 4; count of bases not matched to a gene: 8. The CDR3 is CASASGTGLYNEQFF. DNA of the CDR3: TGTGCTAGTGCCTCCGGGACAGGGCTGTACAATGAGCAGTTCTTC.

The V gene is TRBV7-6, the J gene TRBJ2-1; D could derive from TRBD1 or TRBD2 (5 bases each). The V end was cut by 1 base, the J end by 0 bases, with 7 bases between. The CDR3 runs to 15 residues. Germline loops: CDR1 SGHVS, CDR2 FNYEAQ. CDR3 in amino acids: CASSLEGSSYNEQFF. The CDR3 bases are TGTGCCAGCAGCTTAGAGGGGAGCTCCTACAATGAGCAGTTCTTC.